These 18 T cell receptor beta chains were all obtained from the same sample, sequenced in a study of blood T cell repertoires in COVID-19. Some clones are missing from TCRdb's copy, which holds only in-frame ones; the method was immunoSEQ multiplex PCR. The data hold about 58,000 clones, with 90% observed a single time. Sequenced: peripheral blood. Receptors originate from a man in his sixties with acute or convalescent COVID-19.

A few counts support this clone. V and J are TRBV7-9 and TRBJ1-3, with 11 bases aligning to TRBD1. Germline V gene lookup returns CDR1 SEHNR and CDR2 FQNEAQ (reference sequence). The V and J ends lost 4 bases and 4 bases, in that order; junction bases with no gene match: 3. The CDR3 sequence is 15 residues long. This CDR3 is CASSWGQGDGNTIYF. The CDR3 DNA follows: TGTGCCAGCAGCTGGGGACAGGGGGACGGAAACACCATATATTTT.

Written as DNA, the CDR3 is TGCGCCAGCAGCCTCTGGACAGAGAACAATGAGCAGTTCTTC. It specifies CASSLWTENNEQFF. The chain recombines TRBV5-1 with TRBJ2-1; D may be TRBD1 (6 bases). CDR1 and CDR2 (germline): SGHRS, YFSETQ. V dropped 4 bases and J dropped 5 bases, with 13 bases sitting between them. The CDR3 totals 14 residues.

This sequence joins TRBV28 and TRBJ2-1; 14 nucleotides align to TRBD2. The junction had 8 bases not matched to a gene; V was cut back by 6 bases and J by 7 bases. This CDR3 has 16 amino acids. From germline, CDR1 is MDHEN and CDR2 SYDVKM. The CDR3 DNA reads as TGTGCCAGCAGGTCGGGACTAGCGGGAGTTCGAAATGAGCAGTTCTTC. This translates into CASRSGLAGVRNEQFF.

V and J are TRBV3-1 (or the pseudogene TRBV3-2) and TRBJ2-7; 12 positions match TRBD2. Trimming removed 1 base from V and 7 bases from J; junction bases left unmatched: 2. CDR1 is LGHDT and CDR2 is YNNKEL in the germline V gene (reference sequence). CDR3 length equals 14 residues. The CDR3 DNA follows: TGTGCCAGCAGCCAAGGGACTAGCGGGATAGAGCAGTACTTC. Encoded protein: CASSQGTSGIEQYF.

This chain joins TRBV2 and TRBJ2-1, with a weak D call TRBD2 (6 bases). Germline V gene sequence: CDR1 SNHLY, CDR2 FYNNEI. The germline V and J ends were trimmed by 4 bases and 3 bases, with 13 bases remaining between them. The CDR3 is 15 residues long. CDR3: CASSGTGLDYNEQFF. In nucleotides, the CDR3 is TGTGCCAGCAGTGGGACGGGACTCGACTACAATGAGCAGTTCTTC.

This chain links TRBV5-5 with TRBJ2-3; 8 bases agree with TRBD2. Germline V gives CDR1 SGHKS, CDR2 YYEKEE (reference sequence). The CDR3 is made up of 15 amino acids. With V trimmed by 3 bases and J by 5 bases, 8 bases remained unmatched. Written as DNA, the CDR3 is TGTGCCAGCAGCTCATTACTAGCGGAGGAAGATACGCAGTATTTT. This translates into CASSSLLAEEDTQYF.

V and J are TRBV5-6 and TRBJ2-3, with 7 bases matching TRBD2. The CDR3 contains 15 residues. J gave up 5 bases and V 2 bases, and 8 bases lay outside the gene matches. Germline V lookup: CDR1 SGHDT, CDR2 YYEEEE. The CDR3 protein is CASSFGWERGDTQYF. The CDR3, as DNA: TGTGCCAGCAGCTTCGGGTGGGAGCGGGGAGATACGCAGTATTTT.

The chain uses TRBV5-1 and TRBJ2-5; 12 positions agree with TRBD2. Germline V gene data show CDR1 as SGHRS and CDR2 as YFSETQ. This CDR3 contains 16 residues. V was clipped by 4 bases and J by 4 bases; unmatched bases: 8. The DNA for the CDR3 is TGCGCCAGCAGCGCCCGGACTAGCGGGATTTCAGAGACCCAGTACTTC. Translated, it gives CASSARTSGISETQYF. The complete variable domain, with remaining parts taken from reference TRBV5-1 and TRBJ2-5, reads KAGVTQTPRYLIKTRGQQVTLSCSPISGHRSVSWYQQTPGQGLQFLFEYFSETQRNKGNFPGRFSGRQFSNSRSEMNVSTLELGDSALYLCASSARTSGISETQYFGPGTRLLVL.

The rearrangement uses TRBV5-1 and TRBJ2-1; D might be TRBD1 (6 bases). Per germline, CDR1 SGHRS and CDR2 YFSETQ. Between the trimmed V and J ends, which lost 4 bases and 0 bases, there was a span of 17 bases. CDR3 length: 17 residues. CDR3 amino acids: CASSPYRTGSSYNEQFF. The CDR3 DNA reads as TGCGCCAGCAGCCCCTACCGTACAGGGTCCTCCTACAATGAGCAGTTCTTC. Full variable domain (remainder filled in from reference TRBV5-1 and TRBJ2-1): KAGVTQTPRYLIKTRGQQVTLSCSPISGHRSVSWYQQTPGQGLQFLFEYFSETQRNKGNFPGRFSGRQFSNSRSEMNVSTLELGDSALYLCASSPYRTGSSYNEQFFGPGTRLTVL.

The chain is built from TRBV5-6 and TRBJ1-5; 7 bases fit TRBD1. The CDR3 totals 16 residues. The J segment lost 7 bases and the V segment lost 4 bases, leaving 14 bases of the junction unmatched. Germline V lookup: CDR1 SGHDT, CDR2 YYEEEE. The CDR3 DNA reads TGTGCCAGCAGCGGAGGGACAGATGAGATACACCAGCCCCAGCATTTT. Protein sequence: CASSGGTDEIHQPQHF.

The V and J genes are TRBV27 and TRBJ2-7, with TRBD1 matching over 11 bases. Trimming removed 5 bases from V and 3 bases from J; junction bases left unmatched: 6. The V gene's germline CDR1 is MNHEY and CDR2 SMNVEV (reference sequence). CDR3 length: 15 residues. In DNA form, the CDR3 reads TGTGCCAGCAGTCTGGGACAGGGGGGTTACTACGAGCAGTACTTC. Residues: CASSLGQGGYYEQYF.

This clone was observed a few times. The V gene is TRBV11-3, the J gene TRBJ2-2; 7 positions agree with TRBD2. This CDR3 has 16 residues. Germline values: CDR1 SGHNT, CDR2 YENEEA. With 11 bases clipped from V and 2 bases from J, the junction kept 14 bases outside the gene matches. The DNA for the CDR3 is TGTGCCGCGGGGGACGCGGGAGAGTTTAACACCGGGGAGCTGTTTTTT. As protein: CAAGDAGEFNTGELFF.

The chain recombines TRBV4-1 with TRBJ1-2; tentative D call: TRBD1 (5 bases). Trimming stripped 0 bases from V and 6 bases from J, with 11 bases between. This CDR3 has 14 amino acids. Germline V gene lookup returns CDR1 MGHRA and CDR2 YSYEKL. CDR3 in amino acids: CASSQELGGNGYTF. The CDR3 bases are TGCGCCAGCAGCCAAGAGCTGGGGGGTAATGGCTACACCTTC.

This chain uses TRBV18 with TRBJ1-2, with 9 nucleotides matching TRBD1. The junction had 3 bases not matched to a gene; V was cut back by 1 base and J by 3 bases. The CDR3 consists of 15 residues. CDR1 is KGHSH, CDR2 LQKENI, per germline. The CDR3 sequence is CASSPRGQGDYGYTF. The CDR3 coding sequence is TGTGCCAGCTCACCACGGGGACAGGGTGACTATGGCTACACCTTC.

CDR3 loop: CASSYNAGRYGYTF. CDR3 bases: TGTGCCAGCAGTTACAATGCAGGGCGCTATGGCTACACCTTC. The chain combines TRBV6-6 with TRBJ1-2, with D possibly TRBD1 on 5 matching bases. Trimming shortened V by 2 bases and J by 4 bases, and 11 bases separated the two germline ends. Germline CDR1 and CDR2: MNHNY and SVGAGI (reference sequence). The length of the CDR3 is 14 residues.

The CDR3 protein is CASSPTANTEAFF. The CDR3 DNA follows: TGTGCCAGCTCACCAACAGCGAACACTGAAGCTTTCTTT. The chain joins TRBV18 to TRBJ1-1; D not certain. Germline CDR1 reads KGHSH; CDR2 reads LQKENI. This CDR3 spans 13 amino acids. V was pared by 2 bases and J by 1 base, with 5 bases between.

This clone was seen a single time. V usage is TRBV11-2 and J usage is TRBJ1-1; maybe TRBD1 (6 bases). The CDR3 loop spans 13 amino acids. CDR1 and CDR2 (germline): SGHAT, FQNNGV. The V end lost 4 bases, the J end lost 1 base, and 7 bases lay between the germline ends. The CDR3 here is CASSWGQNTEAFF. In DNA form, the CDR3 reads TGTGCCAGCAGCTGGGGACAGAACACTGAAGCTTTCTTT.

V is TRBV6-6 and J is TRBJ2-5; D is possibly TRBD1 (5 bases). The germline gives CDR1 MNHNY, CDR2 SVGAGI (reference sequence). The CDR3 covers 14 residues. Trimming shortened V by 0 bases and J by 4 bases, and 9 bases separated the two germline ends. CDR3 sequence: CASSYSTEGETQYF. The CDR3 DNA follows: TGTGCCAGCAGTTACTCGACAGAAGGAGAGACCCAGTACTTC.